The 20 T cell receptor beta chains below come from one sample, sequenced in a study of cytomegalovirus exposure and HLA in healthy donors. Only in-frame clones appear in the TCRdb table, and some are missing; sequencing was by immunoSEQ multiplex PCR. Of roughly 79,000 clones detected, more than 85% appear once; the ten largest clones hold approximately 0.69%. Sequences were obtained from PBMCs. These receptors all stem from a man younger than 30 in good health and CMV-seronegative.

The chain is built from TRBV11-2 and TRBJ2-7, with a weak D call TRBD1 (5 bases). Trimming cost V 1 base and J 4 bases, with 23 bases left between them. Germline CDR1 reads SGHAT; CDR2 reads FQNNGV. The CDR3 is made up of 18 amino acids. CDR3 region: CASSLGPPRDRVTYEQYF. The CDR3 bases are TGTGCCAGCAGCTTAGGGCCCCCGCGCGACAGAGTTACTTACGAGCAGTACTTC.

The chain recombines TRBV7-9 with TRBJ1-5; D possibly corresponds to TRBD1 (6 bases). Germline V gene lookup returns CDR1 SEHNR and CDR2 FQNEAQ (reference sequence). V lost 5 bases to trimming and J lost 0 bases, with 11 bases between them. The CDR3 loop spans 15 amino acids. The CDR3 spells CASSPTGFSNQPQHF. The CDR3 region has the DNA TGTGCCAGCAGCCCGACAGGATTTAGCAATCAGCCCCAGCATTTT.

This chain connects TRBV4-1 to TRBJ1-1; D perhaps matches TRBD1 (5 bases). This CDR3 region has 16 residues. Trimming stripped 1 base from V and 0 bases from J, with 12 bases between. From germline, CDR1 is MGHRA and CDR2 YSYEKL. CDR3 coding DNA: TGCGCCAGCAGCCAAGCGATGGCGGGGGTGAACACTGAAGCTTTCTTT. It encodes CASSQAMAGVNTEAFF.

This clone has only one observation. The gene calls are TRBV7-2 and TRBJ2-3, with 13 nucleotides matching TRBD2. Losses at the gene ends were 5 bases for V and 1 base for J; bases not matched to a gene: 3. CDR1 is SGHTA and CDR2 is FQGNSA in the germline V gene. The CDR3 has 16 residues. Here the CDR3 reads CASSRGLAGGTDTQYF. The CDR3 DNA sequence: TGTGCCAGCAGCCGAGGACTAGCGGGAGGCACAGATACGCAGTATTTT.

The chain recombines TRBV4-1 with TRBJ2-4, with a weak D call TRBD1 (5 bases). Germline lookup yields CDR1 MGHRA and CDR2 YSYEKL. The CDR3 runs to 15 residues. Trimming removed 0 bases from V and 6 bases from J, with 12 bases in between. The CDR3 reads CASSQDSRVGNIQYF. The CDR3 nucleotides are TGCGCCAGCAGCCAAGATTCCAGGGTCGGAAACATTCAGTACTTC.

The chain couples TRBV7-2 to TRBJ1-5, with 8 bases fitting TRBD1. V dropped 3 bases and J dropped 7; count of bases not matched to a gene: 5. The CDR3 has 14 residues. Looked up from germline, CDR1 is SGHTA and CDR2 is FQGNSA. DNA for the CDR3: TGTGCCAGCAGCTTTGACAGGGGCCAACAGCCCCAGCATTTT. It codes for CASSFDRGQQPQHF. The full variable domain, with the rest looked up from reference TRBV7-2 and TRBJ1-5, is GAGVSQSPSNKVTEKGKDVELRCDPISGHTALYWYRQSLGQGLEFLIYFQGNSAPDKSGLPSDRFSAERTGGSVSTLTIQRTQQEDSAVYLCASSFDRGQQPQHFGDGTRLSIL.

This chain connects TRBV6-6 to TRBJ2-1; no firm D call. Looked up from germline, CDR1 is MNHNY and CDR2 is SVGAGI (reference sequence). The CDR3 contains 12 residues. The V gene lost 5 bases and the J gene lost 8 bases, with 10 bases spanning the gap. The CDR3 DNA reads TGTGCCAGCAGTCCCTCTGCGGATGAGCAGTTCTTC. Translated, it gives CASSPSADEQFF.

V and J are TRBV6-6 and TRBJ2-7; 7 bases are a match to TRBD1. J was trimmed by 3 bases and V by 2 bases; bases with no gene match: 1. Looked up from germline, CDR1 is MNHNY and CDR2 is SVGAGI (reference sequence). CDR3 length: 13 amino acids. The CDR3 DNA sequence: TGTGCCAGCAGTTACACAGGGGTCTACGAGCAGTACTTC. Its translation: CASSYTGVYEQYF.

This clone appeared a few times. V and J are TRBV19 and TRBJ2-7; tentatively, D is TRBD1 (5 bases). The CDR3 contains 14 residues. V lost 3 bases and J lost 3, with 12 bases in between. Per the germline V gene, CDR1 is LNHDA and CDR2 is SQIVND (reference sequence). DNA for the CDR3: TGTGCCAGTAGTATGGGTGACAGAGACTACGAGCAGTACTTC. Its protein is CASSMGDRDYEQYF.

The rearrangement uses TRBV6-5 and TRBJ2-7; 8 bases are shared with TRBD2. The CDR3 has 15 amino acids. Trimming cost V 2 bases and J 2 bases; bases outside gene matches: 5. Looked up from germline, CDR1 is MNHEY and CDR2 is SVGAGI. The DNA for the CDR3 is TGTGCCAGCAGTTACGGGGCGGGGGGCGCCTACGAGCAGTACTTC. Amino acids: CASSYGAGGAYEQYF.

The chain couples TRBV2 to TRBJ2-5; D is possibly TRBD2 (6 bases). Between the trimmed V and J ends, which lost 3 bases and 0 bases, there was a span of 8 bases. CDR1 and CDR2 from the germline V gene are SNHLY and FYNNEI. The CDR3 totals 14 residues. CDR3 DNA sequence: TGTGCCAGCAGTGACCGGGGGTACCAAGAGACCCAGTACTTC. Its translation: CASSDRGYQETQYF.

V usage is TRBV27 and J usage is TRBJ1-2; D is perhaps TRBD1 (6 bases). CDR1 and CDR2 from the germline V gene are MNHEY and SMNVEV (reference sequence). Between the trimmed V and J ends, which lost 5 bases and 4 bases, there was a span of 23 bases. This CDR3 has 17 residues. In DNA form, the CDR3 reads TGTGCCAGCAGTCCGACCCTAGACAGGTGGATGATCTATGGCTACACCTTC. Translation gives CASSPTLDRWMIYGYTF.

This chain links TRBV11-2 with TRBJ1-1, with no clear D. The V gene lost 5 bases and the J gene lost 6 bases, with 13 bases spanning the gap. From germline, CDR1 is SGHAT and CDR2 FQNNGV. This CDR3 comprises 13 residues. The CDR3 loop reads CASSATSPSEAFF. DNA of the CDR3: TGTGCCAGCAGCGCCACGAGTCCTTCTGAAGCTTTCTTT.

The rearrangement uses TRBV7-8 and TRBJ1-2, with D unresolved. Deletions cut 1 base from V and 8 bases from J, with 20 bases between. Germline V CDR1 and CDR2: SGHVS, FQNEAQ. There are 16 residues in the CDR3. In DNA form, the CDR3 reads TGTGCCAGCAGCTTAGAAAGCACGAACCTTGTGGAGGGCTACACCTTC. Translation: CASSLESTNLVEGYTF.

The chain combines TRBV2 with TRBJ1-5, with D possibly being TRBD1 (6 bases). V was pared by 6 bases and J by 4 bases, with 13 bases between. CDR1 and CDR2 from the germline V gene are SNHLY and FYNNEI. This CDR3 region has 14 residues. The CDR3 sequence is CASRLTTGNQPQHF. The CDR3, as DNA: TGTGCCAGCAGACTAACCACAGGGAATCAGCCCCAGCATTTT.

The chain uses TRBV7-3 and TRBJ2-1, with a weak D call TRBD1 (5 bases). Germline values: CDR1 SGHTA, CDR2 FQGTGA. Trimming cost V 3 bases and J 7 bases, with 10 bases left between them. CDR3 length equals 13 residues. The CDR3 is CASSFGRENEQFF. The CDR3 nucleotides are TGTGCCAGCAGCTTTGGCAGGGAAAATGAGCAGTTCTTC.

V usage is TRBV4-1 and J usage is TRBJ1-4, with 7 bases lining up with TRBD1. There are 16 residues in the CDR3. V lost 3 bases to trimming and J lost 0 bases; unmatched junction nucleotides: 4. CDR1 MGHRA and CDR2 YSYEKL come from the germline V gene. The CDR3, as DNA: TGCGCCAGCAGCCAGGGGACAGTTGCAACTAATGAAAAACTGTTTTTT. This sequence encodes CASSQGTVATNEKLFF.

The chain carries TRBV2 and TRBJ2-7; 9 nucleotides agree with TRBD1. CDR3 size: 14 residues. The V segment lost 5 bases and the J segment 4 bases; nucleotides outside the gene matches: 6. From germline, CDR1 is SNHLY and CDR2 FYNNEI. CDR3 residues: CASSPGQGMYEQYF. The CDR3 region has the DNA TGTGCCAGCAGTCCGGGACAGGGTATGTACGAGCAGTACTTC. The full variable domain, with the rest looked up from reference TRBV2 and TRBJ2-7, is EPEVTQTPSHQVTQMGQEVILRCVPISNHLYFYWYRQILGQKVEFLVSFYNNEISEKSEIFDDQFSVERPDGSNFTLKIRSTKLEDSAMYFCASSPGQGMYEQYFGPGTRLTVT.

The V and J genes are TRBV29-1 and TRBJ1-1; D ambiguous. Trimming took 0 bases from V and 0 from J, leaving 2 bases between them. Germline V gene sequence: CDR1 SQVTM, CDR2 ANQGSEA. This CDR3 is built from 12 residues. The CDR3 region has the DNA TGCAGCGTTGAAGACGTGAACACTGAAGCTTTCTTT. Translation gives CSVEDVNTEAFF.

Here the CDR3 DNA reads TGTGCCAGCTCACCCGGTAACGAACCTGAAAAACTGTTTTTT. Residues: CASSPGNEPEKLFF. The V gene is TRBV18, the J gene TRBJ1-4, with D hard to call. The CDR3 spans 14 residues. The V end lost 3 bases, the J end lost 7 bases, and 12 bases lay between the germline ends. From germline, CDR1 is KGHSH and CDR2 LQKENI.